This T cell receptor beta chain was identified in a study of shared clonotypes between healthy human individuals (dated by TCRdb to the early 2020s). The study in broad terms: A couple of women and three men aged 18 to 49 years were included in the cohort. To estimate repertoire size and how much clonotypes are shared between individuals, the study performed deep sequencing of blood TCR repertoires from a few healthy adults. To increase sequencing depth and limit assay-specific biases, TCR repertoire library preparation and sequencing were carried out by different laboratories using diverse techniques. Each donor's leukapheresis produced roughly between roughly 0.85 and 10 billion PBMCs. The paper's findings and limits, for the study overall: Sampling was restricted to blood, and TCR repertoires in tissue are likely to differ from TCR repertoires in blood. Pairwise subsampling led to the expectation that sequencing depth would affect the degree of clonotype sharing among donors. Because the study included only a small number of donors, the genetic and exposure-history diversity represented was limited.

Using the deep immunoSEQ assay, multiplex PCR amplified TCR CDR3 regions from genomic DNA. For each cell subset, the extracted genomic DNA was distributed evenly across all wells of several immunoSEQ 96-well plates, and each plate served as one replicate. Each replicate PCR for unsorted PBMC received 300 to 350 ng genomic DNA, equal to tens of thousands of T cell genomes. Ten immunoSEQ deep assay plates were used to sequence unsorted PBMC genomic DNA. Purified libraries were quantified with a Qubit 3.0 fluorometer, sized on a Bioanalyzer 2100, and re-quantified with the KAPA Library Quantification kit. Every immunoSEQ 96-well plate was sequenced on a separate single-read 150-cycle Illumina NextSeq 550 flow cell. The paper's data handling went like this. Because the immunoSEQ output held only junctional sequences and lacked quality scores, the filtering could not match the filtering applied to full-length reads. To assign V/J genes and CDR3, sequences were annotated using PyIR, a Python wrapper for IgBLAST v1.9, with IMGT germline references. Any read was removed if the V/J assignment was weak (E-value above 1e-6), the CDR3 was missing, or the read contained stop codons, out-of-frame junctions, or ambiguous translated residues. V3J clonotypes were defined by identical inferred V gene, J gene, and CDR3 amino acid sequence. The percentage overlap between two repertoires was calculated by dividing the number of shared unique clonotypes by the size of the smaller repertoire. RTK rarefaction, the Chao1 estimator, and Recon v2.1 estimates of unobserved clonotypes were used to assess repertoire richness. TCRdb holds this immuneACCESS table with in-frame rearrangements only. Some clones are missing; in checked studies, unresolved V genes explain under half, and the rest has no known cause. That table supplies the V and J calls and clone size; D and trimming were determined from the DNA. The sample table lists 450,000 or so clones, about 74% of them with a count of one. In total, the top ten clones hold around 12% of the sample.

As encoded in the germline V gene, CDR1 is MDHEN while CDR2 is SYDVKM. V gives up 6 bases and J gives up 8 bases, and the segment between their germline ends measures 16 bases. Including the terminal cysteine and phenylalanine, the CDR3 comprises 13 residues. CDR3 DNA only is kept here, 39 bases in frame from base 1. The donors were healthy, HIV-negative adults who had no recently reported acute infections or vaccinations. All donors were Caucasian adults living in Nashville, Tennessee, USA. For unsorted samples, approximately 81 million PBMCs were counted, and genomic DNA was extracted using the QIAamp DNA Blood Mini kit. After blood collection by leukapheresis, PBMCs were isolated using Ficoll-Histopaque density gradient centrifugation and then cryopreserved in the vapor phase of liquid nitrogen. Notes on this clone: Its cognate antigen has yet to be identified. No base quality values were provided; no much bigger clone lies one nucleotide off.

The TCR originated in a woman between 35 and 50 years old in good health. Some clones in this sample may be carry-over from other donors' samples. The specimen was PBMCs. This chain is built from TRBV28 and TRBJ1-2; TRBD1 could be the D gene, as 5 bases match. This receptor has the CDR3 CASRARARGGYTF. The DNA sequence follows: TGTGCCAGCAGAGCCAGGGCCCGGGGCGGCTACACCTTC.